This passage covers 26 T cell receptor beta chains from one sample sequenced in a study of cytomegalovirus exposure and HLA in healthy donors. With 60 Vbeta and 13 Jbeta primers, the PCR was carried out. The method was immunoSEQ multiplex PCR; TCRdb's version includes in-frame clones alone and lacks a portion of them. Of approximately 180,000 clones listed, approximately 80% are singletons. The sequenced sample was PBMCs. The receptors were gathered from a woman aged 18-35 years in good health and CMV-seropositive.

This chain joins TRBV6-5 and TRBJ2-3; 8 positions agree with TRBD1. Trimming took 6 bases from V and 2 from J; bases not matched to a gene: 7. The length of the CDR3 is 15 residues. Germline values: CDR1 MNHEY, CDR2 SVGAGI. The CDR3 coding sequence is TGTGCCAGCAGAACCGGGACAGGACACACAGATACGCAGTATTTT. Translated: CASRTGTGHTDTQYF.

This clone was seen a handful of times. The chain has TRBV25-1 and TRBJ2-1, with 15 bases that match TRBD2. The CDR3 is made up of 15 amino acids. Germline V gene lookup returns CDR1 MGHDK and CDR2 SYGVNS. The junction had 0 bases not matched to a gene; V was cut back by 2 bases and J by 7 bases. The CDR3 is CASSEGLAGGNEQFF. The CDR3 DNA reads TGTGCCAGCAGTGAAGGACTAGCGGGGGGGAATGAGCAGTTCTTC. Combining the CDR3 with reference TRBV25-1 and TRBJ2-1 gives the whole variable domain EADIYQTPRYLVIGTGKKITLECSQTMGHDKMYWYQQDPGMELHLIHYSYGVNSTEKGDLSSESTVSRIRTEHFPLTLESARPSHTSQYLCASSEGLAGGNEQFFGPGTRLTVL.

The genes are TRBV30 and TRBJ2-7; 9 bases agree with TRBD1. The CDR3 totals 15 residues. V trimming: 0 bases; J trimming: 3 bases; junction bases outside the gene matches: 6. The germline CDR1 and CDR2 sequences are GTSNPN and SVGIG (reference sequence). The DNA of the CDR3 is TGTGCCTGGAGTGTAAAGTTGGGACAGGGCTACGAGCAGTACTTC. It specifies CAWSVKLGQGYEQYF.

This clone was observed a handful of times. This CDR3 reads CASSLAGVADTQYF. CDR3 sequence (DNA): TGTGCCAGCAGCTTAGCAGGGGTGGCAGATACGCAGTATTTT. The chain combines TRBV7-9 with TRBJ2-3, with a tentative D call TRBD1 (5 bases). CDR3 length: 14 residues. Trimming took off 0 bases at V and 4 bases at J, with 8 bases between the two ends. Germline V lookup: CDR1 SEHNR, CDR2 FQNEAQ (reference sequence). The variable domain in full, with the rest retrieved from reference TRBV7-9 and TRBJ2-3, is DTGVSQNPRHKITKRGQNVTFRCDPISEHNRLYWYRQTLGQGPEFLTYFQNEAQLEKSRLLSDRFSAERPKGSFSTLEIQRTEQGDSAMYLCASSLAGVADTQYFGPGTRLTVL.

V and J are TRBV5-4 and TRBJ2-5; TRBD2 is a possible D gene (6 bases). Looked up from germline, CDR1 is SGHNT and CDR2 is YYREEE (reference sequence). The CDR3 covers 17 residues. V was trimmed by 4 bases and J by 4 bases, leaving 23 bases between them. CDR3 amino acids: CASSLGLSGVNRETQYF. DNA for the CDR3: TGTGCCAGCAGCCTCGGACTGTCGGGGGTTAATCGAGAGACCCAGTACTTC.

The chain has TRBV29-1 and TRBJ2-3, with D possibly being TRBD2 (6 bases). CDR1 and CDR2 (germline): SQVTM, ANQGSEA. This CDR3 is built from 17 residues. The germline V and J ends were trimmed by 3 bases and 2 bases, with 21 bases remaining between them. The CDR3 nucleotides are TGCAGCGTTGACATGGGGCTACTAGCTCCTAACACAGATACGCAGTATTTT. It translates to CSVDMGLLAPNTDTQYF.

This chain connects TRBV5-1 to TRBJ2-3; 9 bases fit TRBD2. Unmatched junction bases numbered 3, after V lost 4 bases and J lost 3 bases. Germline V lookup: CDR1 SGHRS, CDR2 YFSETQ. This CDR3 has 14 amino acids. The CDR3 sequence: CASSKGLATDTQYF. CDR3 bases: TGCGCCAGCAGCAAGGGACTAGCAACAGATACGCAGTATTTT.

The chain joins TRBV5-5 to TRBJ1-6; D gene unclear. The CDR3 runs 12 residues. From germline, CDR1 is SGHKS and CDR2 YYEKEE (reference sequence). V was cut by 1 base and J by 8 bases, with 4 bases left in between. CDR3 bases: TGTGCCAGCAGCTTGCGTTATTCACCCCTCCACTTT. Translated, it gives CASSLRYSPLHF.

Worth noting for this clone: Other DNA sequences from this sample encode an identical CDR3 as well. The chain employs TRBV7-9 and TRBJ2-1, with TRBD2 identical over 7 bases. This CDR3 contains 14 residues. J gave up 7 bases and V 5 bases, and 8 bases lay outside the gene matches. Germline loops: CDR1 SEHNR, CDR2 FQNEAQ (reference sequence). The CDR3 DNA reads TGTGCCAGCAGCCCTACGGGGGGTCGGAATGAGCAGTTCTTC. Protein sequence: CASSPTGGRNEQFF.

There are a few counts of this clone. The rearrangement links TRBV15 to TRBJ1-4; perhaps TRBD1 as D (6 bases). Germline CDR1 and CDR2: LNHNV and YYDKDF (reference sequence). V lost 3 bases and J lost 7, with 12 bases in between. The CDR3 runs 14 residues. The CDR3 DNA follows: TGTGCCACCAGCAGGTCAGGGGTGGGTGAAAAACTGTTTTTT. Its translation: CATSRSGVGEKLFF.

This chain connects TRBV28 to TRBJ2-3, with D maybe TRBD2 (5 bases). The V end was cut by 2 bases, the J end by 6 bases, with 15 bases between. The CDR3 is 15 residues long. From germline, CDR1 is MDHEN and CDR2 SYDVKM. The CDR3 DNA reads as TGTGCCAGCAGTTTACCTAGCCGGGTGCGGGATACGCAGTATTTT. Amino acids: CASSLPSRVRDTQYF. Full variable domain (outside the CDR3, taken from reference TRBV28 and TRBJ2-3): DVKVTQSSRYLVKRTGEKVFLECVQDMDHENMFWYRQDPGLGLRLIYFSYDVKMKEKGDIPEGYSVSREKKERFSLILESASTNQTSMYLCASSLPSRVRDTQYFGPGTRLTVL.

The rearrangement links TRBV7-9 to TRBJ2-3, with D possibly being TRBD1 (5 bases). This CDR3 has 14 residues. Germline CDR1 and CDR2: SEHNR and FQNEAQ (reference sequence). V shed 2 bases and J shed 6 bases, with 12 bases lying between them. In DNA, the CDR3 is TGTGCCAGCAGCTTAAGGGGATCGGCGGATACGCAGTATTTT. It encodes CASSLRGSADTQYF.

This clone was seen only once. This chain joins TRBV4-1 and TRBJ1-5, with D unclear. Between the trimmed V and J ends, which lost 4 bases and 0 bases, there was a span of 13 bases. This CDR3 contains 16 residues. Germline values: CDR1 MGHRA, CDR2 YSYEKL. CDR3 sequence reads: CASSPLGLISNQPQHF. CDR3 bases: TGCGCCAGCAGCCCATTGGGCTTGATTAGCAATCAGCCCCAGCATTTT.

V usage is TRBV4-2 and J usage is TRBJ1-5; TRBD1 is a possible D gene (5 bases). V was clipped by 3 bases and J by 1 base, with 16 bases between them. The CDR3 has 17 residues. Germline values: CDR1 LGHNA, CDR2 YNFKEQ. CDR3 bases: TGTGCCAGCAGCCAGTCGGGGCAGGGAGGAAGCAATCAGCCCCAGCATTTT. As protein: CASSQSGQGGSNQPQHF.

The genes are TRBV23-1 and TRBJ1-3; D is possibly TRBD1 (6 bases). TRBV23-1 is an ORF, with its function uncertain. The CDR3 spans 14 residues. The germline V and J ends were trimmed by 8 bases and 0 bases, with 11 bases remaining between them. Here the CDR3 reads CASRQVGSGNTIYF. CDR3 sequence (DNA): TGCGCCAGCCGACAGGTGGGCTCTGGAAACACCATATATTTT.

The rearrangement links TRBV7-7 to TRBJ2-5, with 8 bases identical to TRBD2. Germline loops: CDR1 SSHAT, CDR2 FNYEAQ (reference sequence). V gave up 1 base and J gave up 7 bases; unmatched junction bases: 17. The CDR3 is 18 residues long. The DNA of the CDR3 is TGTGCCAGCAGCTTAGAATGGGGCGGGGGGCCCGAACAGAGGACCCAGTACTTC. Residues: CASSLEWGGGPEQRTQYF.

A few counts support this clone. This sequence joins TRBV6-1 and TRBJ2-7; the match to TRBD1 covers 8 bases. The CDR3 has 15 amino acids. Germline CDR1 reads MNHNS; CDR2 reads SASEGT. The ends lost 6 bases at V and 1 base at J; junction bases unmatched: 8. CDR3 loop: CASRTRQGKSYEQYF. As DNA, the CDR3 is TGTGCCAGCAGGACCCGACAGGGGAAGTCCTACGAGCAGTACTTC.

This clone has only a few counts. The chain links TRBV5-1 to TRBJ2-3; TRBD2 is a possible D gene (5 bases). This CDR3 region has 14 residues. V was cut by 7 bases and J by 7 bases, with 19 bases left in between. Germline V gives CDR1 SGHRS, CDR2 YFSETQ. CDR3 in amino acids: CASAPSTREYTQYF. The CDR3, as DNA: TGCGCCAGCGCCCCAAGTACAAGGGAGTATACGCAGTATTTT.

CDR3 protein: CASIMGGADTGELFF. The CDR3 coding sequence is TGTGCCAGTATAATGGGGGGGGCGGACACCGGGGAGCTGTTTTTT. The chain employs TRBV5-5 and TRBJ2-2, with a tentative D call TRBD2 (7 bases). The CDR3 extends over 15 amino acids. Germline values: CDR1 SGHKS, CDR2 YYEKEE (reference sequence). Trimming cost V 8 bases and J 3 bases, with 17 bases left between them.

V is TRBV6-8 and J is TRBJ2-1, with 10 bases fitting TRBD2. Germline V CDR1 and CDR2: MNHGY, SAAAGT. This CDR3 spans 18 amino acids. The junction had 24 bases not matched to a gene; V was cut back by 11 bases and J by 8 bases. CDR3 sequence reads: CAPYSERGGPKRNYEQFF. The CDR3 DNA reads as TGTGCCCCCTACTCGGAGCGGGGGGGCCCGAAGAGAAACTATGAGCAGTTCTTC.

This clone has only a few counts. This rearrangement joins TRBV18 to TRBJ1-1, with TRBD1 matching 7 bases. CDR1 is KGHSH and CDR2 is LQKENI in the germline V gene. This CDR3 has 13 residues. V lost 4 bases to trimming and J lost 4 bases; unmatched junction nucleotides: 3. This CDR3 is CASSRQGGTEAFF. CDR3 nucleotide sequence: TGTGCCAGCTCACGACAGGGCGGCACTGAAGCTTTCTTT. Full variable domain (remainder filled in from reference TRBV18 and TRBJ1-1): NAGVMQNPRHLVRRRGQEARLRCSPMKGHSHVYWYRQLPEEGLKFMVYLQKENIIDESGMPKERFSAEFPKEGPSILRIQQVVRGDSAAYFCASSRQGGTEAFFGQGTRLTVV.

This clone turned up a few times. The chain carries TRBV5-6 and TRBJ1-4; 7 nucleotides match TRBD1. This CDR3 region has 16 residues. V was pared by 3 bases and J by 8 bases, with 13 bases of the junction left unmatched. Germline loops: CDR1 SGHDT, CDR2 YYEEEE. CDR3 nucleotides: TGTGCCAGCAGCTCCGGGCCCACGACAGGGAGGGAAAAACTGTTTTTT. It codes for CASSSGPTTGREKLFF.

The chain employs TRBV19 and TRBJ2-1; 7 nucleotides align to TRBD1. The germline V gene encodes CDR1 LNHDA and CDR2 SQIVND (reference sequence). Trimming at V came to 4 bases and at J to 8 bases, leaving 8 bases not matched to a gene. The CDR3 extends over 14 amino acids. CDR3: CASSKGTGVDEQFF. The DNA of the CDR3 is TGTGCCAGTAGTAAGGGTACAGGGGTGGATGAGCAGTTCTTC.

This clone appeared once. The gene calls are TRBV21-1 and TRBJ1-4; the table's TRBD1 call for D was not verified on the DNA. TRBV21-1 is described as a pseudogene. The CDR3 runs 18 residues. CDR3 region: CASSKVPGRQGRGEKLFF. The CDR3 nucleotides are TGTGCCAGCAGCAAAGTGCCCGGCCGACAGGGACGAGGAGAAAAACTGTTTTTT.

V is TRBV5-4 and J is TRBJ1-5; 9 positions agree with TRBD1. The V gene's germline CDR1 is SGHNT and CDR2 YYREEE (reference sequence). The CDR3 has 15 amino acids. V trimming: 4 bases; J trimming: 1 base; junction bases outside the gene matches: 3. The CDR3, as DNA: TGTGCCAGCAGCGTCGGGACAGGGAGCAATCAGCCCCAGCATTTT. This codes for CASSVGTGSNQPQHF.

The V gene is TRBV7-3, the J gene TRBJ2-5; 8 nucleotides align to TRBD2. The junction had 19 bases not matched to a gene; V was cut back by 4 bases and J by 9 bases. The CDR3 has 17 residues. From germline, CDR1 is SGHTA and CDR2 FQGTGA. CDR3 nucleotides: TGTGCCAGCAGCTCCCCGGGGGTAGCGGGGACCTCGGGGGCCCAGTACTTC. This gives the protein CASSSPGVAGTSGAQYF.